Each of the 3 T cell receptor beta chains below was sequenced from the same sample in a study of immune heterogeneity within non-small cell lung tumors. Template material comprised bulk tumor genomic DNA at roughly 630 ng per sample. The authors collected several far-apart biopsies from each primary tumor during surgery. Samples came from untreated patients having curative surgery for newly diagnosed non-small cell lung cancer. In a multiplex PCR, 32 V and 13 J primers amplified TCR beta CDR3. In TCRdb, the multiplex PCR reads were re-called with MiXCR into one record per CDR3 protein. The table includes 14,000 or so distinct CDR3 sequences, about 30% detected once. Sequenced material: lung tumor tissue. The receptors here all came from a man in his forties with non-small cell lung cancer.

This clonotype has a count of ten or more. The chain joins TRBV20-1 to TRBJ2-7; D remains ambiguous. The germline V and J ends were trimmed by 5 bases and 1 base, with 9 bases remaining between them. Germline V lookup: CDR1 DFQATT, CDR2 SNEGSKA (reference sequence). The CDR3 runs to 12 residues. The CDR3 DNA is TGCAGTGCTCTAAGCGAATCCTACGAGCAGTACTTC. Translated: CSALSESYEQYF.

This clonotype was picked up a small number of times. CDR3 nucleotide sequence: TGCGCCAGCAGCCAAGGTGGAGGGTCGGATAGCGGGCCCTACAATGAGCAGTTCTTC. This sequence encodes CASSQGGGSDSGPYNEQFF. This rearrangement joins TRBV4-3 to TRBJ2-1; 7 bases line up with TRBD2. Germline values: CDR1 LGHNA, CDR2 YSLEER. Trimming removed 1 base from V and 2 bases from J; junction bases left unmatched: 14. The CDR3 has 19 residues.

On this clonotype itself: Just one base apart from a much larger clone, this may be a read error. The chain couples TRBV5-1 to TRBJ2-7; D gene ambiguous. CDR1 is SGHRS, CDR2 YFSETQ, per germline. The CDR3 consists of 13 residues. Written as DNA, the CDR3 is TGCGCCAACAGCTTCGGGTCGGGCTACGAGCAGTACTTC. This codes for CANSFGSGYEQYF.